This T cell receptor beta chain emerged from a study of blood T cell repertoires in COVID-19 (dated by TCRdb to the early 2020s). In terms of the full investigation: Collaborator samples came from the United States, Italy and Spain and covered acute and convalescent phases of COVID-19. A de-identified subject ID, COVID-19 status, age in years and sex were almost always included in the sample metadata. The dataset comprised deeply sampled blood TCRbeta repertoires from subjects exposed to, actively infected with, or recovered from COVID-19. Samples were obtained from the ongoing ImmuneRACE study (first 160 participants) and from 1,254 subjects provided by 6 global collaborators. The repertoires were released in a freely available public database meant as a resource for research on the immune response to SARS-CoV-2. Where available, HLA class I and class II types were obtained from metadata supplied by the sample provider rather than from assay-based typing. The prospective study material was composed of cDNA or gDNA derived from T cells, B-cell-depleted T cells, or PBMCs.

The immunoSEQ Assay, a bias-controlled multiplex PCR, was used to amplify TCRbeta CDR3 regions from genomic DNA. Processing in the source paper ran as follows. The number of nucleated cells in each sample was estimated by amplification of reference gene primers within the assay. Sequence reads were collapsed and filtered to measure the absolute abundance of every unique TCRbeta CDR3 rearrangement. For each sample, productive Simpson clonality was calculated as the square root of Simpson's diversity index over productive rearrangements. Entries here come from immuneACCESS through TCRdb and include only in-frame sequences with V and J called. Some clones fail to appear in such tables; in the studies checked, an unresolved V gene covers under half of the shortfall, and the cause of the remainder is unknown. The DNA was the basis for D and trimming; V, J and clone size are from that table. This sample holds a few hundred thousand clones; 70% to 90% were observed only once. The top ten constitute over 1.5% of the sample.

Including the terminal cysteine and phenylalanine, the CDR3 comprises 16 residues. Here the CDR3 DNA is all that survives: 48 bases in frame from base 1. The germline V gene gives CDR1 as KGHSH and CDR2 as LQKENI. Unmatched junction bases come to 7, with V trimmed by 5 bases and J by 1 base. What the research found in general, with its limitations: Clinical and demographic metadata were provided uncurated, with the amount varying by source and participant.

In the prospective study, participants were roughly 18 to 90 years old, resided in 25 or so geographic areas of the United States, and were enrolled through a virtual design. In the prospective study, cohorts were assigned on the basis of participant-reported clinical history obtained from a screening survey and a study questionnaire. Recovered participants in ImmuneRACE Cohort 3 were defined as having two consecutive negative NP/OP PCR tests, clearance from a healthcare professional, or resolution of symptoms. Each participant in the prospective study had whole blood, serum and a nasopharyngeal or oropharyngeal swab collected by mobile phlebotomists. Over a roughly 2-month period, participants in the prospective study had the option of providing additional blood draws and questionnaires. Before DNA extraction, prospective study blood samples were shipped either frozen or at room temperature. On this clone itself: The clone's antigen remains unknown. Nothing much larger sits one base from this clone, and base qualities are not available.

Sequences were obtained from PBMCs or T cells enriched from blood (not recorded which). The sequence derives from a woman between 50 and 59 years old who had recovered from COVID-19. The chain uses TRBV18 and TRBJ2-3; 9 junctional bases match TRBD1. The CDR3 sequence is CASSKTGGLGTDTQYF. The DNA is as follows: TGTGCCAGCTCAAAAACAGGGGGCTTGGGCACAGATACGCAGTATTTT.